This T cell receptor (beta chain) was retrieved from a study of PD-L1 blockade in urothelial cancer. Study as a whole: Timepoints chosen for blood analysis were 3 weeks (second dose) and 6 weeks after treatment start. T cells were recovered from blood samples at a median of 141,255.

Time point described: pretreatment peripheral blood. All patients carried locally advanced or metastatic urothelial carcinoma. TCRdb keeps only in-frame clones here, not all; method: immunoSEQ multiplex PCR. This table has about 79,000 clones, just under 85% appearing once. The TCR comes from a man between 40 and 49 years old with urothelial cancer. This specimen was PBMCs, taken around atezolizumab (anti-PD-L1) treatment.

CDR3 sequence (DNA): TGTGCCAGCAGCCAACGAGCGGGAGATGGCTACAATGAGCAGTTCTTC. Its translation: CASSQRAGDGYNEQFF. V and J are TRBV11-2 and TRBJ2-1; 8 bases are shared with TRBD2. The CDR3 totals 16 residues. Trimming took 5 bases from V and 3 from J; bases not matched to a gene: 9. From germline, CDR1 is SGHAT and CDR2 FQNNGV. The full variable domain, in which reference TRBV11-2 and TRBJ2-1 provide the parts outside the CDR3, is EAGVAQSPRYKIIEKRQSVAFWCNPISGHATLYWYQQILGQGPKLLIQFQNNGVVDDSQLPKDRFSAERLKGVDSTLKIQPAKLEDSAVYLCASSQRAGDGYNEQFFGPGTRLTVL.